This record looks at one T cell receptor (beta chain) sequence and its context. There are many counts of this clonotype. The target of this receptor is not known. No base quality values were provided; no much bigger clone lies one nucleotide off. In the ophthalmopathy patients, disease was moderately to severely active, with a Clinical Activity Score of 3 or more, a NOSPECS grade of 4 or more, and a duration of less than 3 months. Any patient with an uncontrolled infection, another autoimmune disease, pregnancy or lactation was excluded. Diagnoses were established on the basis of clinical symptoms, serum thyroxine and TRAb, thyroid ultrasound, and orbital computed tomography. PBMCs were isolated from about 9.1 ml of fresh peripheral blood by Ficoll-Paque density gradient centrifugation. Total RNA was extracted with Trizol reagent, and quality was checked on an Agilent 2100 Bioanalyzer. The TCR beta CDR3 regions were amplified from RNA transcripts. The first round of RT-PCR for the TCR CDR3 was performed with the HTBI primer set and the Qiagen OneStep RT-PCR kit. A second multiplex PCR round built the libraries, followed by size selection and purification. The libraries were sequenced on an Illumina HiSeq2000 using paired-end 100 bp reads. In the source study's methods: SOAPnuke was used to process the raw data, throwing out any read that contained adapters or uncalled bases, had a mean Phred below 15, or lacked an exact constant-primer or identifier match. High-quality paired reads were merged with COPE v1.2.5, and unique nucleotide sequences were defined as clonotypes. Clonotypes were aligned to IMGT TRBV, TRBD and TRBJ reference segments using MiTCR v1.1. Analysis was restricted to V-J combinations with a frequency above 0.0001, which covered roughly 99% of repertoires. A TCS score was defined as the ratio of F50 (clonal expansion) to E x V (chaos), with BLOSUM62-based TCRdist applied between CDR3 peptides within each V-J. Welch's t-statistics and random forest reduced 500 to 650 V-J features to 10 to 15, which were used in a naive Bayes classifier (R e1071). TCRdb reprocessed the public reads (quality trimming at Q25 with fastp, clone calling with MiXCR) and kept in-frame beta chains. Merged by CDR3 protein, the rows form single entries marked with the most common genes and DNA. TCRdb assigned the V and J calls; the authors' analysis was not used. The sample table holds roughly 350,000 distinct CDR3 sequences, of which about 15% were seen once. The ten largest make up roughly a fifth of the sample.

This sample stems from a study of T cells in Graves' hyperthyroidism and ophthalmopathy (dated by TCRdb to 2018 to 2020). General notes on the study: Peripheral blood samples were taken at the time of initial diagnosis, prior to any treatment. To identify distinguishing TCR V-J signatures, a discovery cohort of around 100 patients was used, comprising 40 to 45 with Graves' ophthalmopathy and some 60 with stable Graves' hyperthyroidism. Prospective prediction of ophthalmopathy was tested in an independent validation cohort of 18 hyperthyroidism patients and 17 patients who later progressed to ophthalmopathy. The 100 or so discovery patients were divided at random into training and test sets in a 7:3 ratio. In addition, the study compared T-cell repertoires in thyroid tissue and in blood from roughly 6 Graves' hyperthyroidism patients. After sampling, hyperthyroidism patients received methimazole starting at 30 mg daily, and ophthalmopathy patients received high-dose intravenous methylprednisolone. The paper reports TCR Vbeta CDR3 sequencing of about 140 peripheral blood samples: 40 to 45 ophthalmopathy, about 75 hyperthyroidism and approximately 17 progressor patients. The full study reports these points: No statistical method was used to fix the sample size in advance, and group allocation was not hidden from the investigators. In validation, the model predicted progression to ophthalmopathy with just under 71% sensitivity and approximately 74% specificity, a median of around six months before onset. Blood samples also contained most of the expanded thyroid clonotypes (frequency above 0.001), which suggests that blood repertoires may reflect thyroid immune responses. A model built on a 13 V-J signature distinguished ophthalmopathy from stable hyperthyroidism, reaching approximately 89% sensitivity and around 81% specificity in cross-validation and 80%/75% in testing.

Measured from the cysteine to the phenylalanine, the CDR3 is 17 residues long. The only DNA kept is the CDR3, 51 bases in frame from the first base. The junction shows trimming of 3 bases on V and 4 bases on J, plus 20 bases between the germline ends. Sequencing was carried out using blood. This sequence uses TRBV12-3 or TRBV12-4 and TRBJ2-3; the D gene is possibly TRBD2, with 5 bases matching. The source of this sequence is a woman under 40 with Graves' ophthalmopathy. The CDR3 region: CASSLTKVQRRADTQYF. In nucleotides, the sequence is TGTGCCAGCAGTTTGACCAAGGTCCAACGGCGGGCAGATACGCAGTATTTT.